In its sample, the clone carrying this TCR beta chain ranks as medium-sized. This record belongs to a study of T cell repertoires in aging, cancer and after chemotherapy. About the study: Paired samples before and after chemotherapy came from chronic lymphocytic leukemia patients on fludarabine- or bendamustine-based regimens.

TCR beta rearrangements were amplified from peripheral blood genomic DNA. A mixed TRB-A/B primer pool amplified rearranged TRB by multiplex touch-down PCR. TCRdb analysed the multiplex PCR reads with MiXCR anew, one entry per CDR3 protein. The sample lists over a thousand distinct CDR3 sequences, about 26% seen once, with roughly 22% in the top ten. CDR1 and CDR2 from the germline V gene are SGHRS and YFSETQ. This CDR3 is 14 amino acids long. V lost 7 bases and J 6 bases, leaving 17 bases between the germline ends. This chain uses TRBV5-1 with TRBJ2-1; possibly TRBD1 for D (6 bases). Sequenced: blood. The clonotype comes from a human donor with a blood cancer. The CDR3 reads CASAGATGLNEQFF. The DNA for the CDR3 is TGCGCCAGCGCCGGAGCAACAGGGCTCAATGAGCAGTTCTTC.